The sequence of this T cell receptor beta chain was determined in a study of metastatic and nonmetastatic thyroid tumors. All patients were untreated before thyroid surgery. TCRdb re-called the PCR reads via MiXCR. The repertoire has approximately 60,000 clones, just under 30% of them found once; the top ten carry roughly 15%. The V gene end was trimmed by 4 bases and the J gene end by 6 bases; junction bases not matched to a gene: 3. In germline, CDR1 is SQVTM, CDR2 ANQGSEA. This CDR3 spans 14 amino acids. The chain has TRBV29-1 and TRBJ2-2, with 12 bases that match TRBD1. The TCR comes from a female donor with papillary thyroid cancer or a benign thyroid nodule (not recorded which). Some clones in this sample may be carry-over from other donors' samples. Sequenced input: blood. DNA for the CDR3: TGCAGCGTTGTAGGGACAGGGGGCTCCGGGGAGCTGTTTTTT. It is translated as CSVVGTGGSGELFF.